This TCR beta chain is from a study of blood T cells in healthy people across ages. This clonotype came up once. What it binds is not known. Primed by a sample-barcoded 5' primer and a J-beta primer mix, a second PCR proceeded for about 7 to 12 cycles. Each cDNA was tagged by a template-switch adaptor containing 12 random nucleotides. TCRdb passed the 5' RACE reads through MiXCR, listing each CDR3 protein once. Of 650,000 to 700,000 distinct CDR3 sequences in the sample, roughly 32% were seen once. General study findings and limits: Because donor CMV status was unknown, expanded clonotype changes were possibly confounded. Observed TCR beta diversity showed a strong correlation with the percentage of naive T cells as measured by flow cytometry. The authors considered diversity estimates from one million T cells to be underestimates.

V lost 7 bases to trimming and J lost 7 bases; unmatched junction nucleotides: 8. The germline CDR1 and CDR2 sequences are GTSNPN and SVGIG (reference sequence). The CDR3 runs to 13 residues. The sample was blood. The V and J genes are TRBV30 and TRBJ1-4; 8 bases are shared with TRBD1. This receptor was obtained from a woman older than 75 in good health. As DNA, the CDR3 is TGTGCCTCAGCCGGGACAGGACTTGAAAAACTGTTTTTT. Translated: CASAGTGLEKLFF.